Listed below are T cell receptor beta chains from one sample, sequenced in a study of beta chain features in type 1 diabetes. Measured with immunoSEQ multiplex PCR; TCRdb has only the in-frame clones, and not every one. The data hold 450,000 to 600,000 clones, with 30% observed a single time. The source material was naive CD4+ T cells from blood. The receptors derive from a man younger than 30 in good health. The CDR3 runs from the conserved cysteine through the conserved F or W.

V gene	J gene	CDR3 protein
TRBV4-2	TRBJ2-4	CASSRLGGEGDIQYF
TRBV18	TRBJ2-5	CASSPRREEETQYF
TRBV4-2	TRBJ2-5	CASSQDRGVQETQYF
TRBV7-9	TRBJ1-2	CASSPISTTPYGYTF
TRBV7-9	TRBJ2-3	CASSSTGLADTQYF
TRBV6-5	TRBJ2-5	CASSYSWGQETQYF
TRBV5-1	TRBJ2-7	CASSLSPASYEQYF
TRBV5-6	TRBJ2-7	CASSLGRLAGALRGEEQYF
TRBV13	TRBJ2-3	CASSSRGGSSDTQYF
TRBV30	TRBJ2-7	CAWGRGIYEQYF
TRBV11-1	TRBJ2-3	CASSKGPRRITDTQYF
TRBV29-1	TRBJ2-7	CSVSGGNSYEQYF
TRBV15	TRBJ2-7	CATSREETGLADEQYF
TRBV28	TRBJ1-2	CASGTGGQKSGYTF
TRBV19	TRBJ2-5	CASSTAHSSRGETQYF
TRBV7-6	TRBJ2-7	CASSSGTGRHEQYF
TRBV7-8	TRBJ2-5	CASSLAGQTSGRAGGETQYF
TRBV7-2	TRBJ1-1	CATDRMNTEAFF
TRBV7-2	TRBJ2-5	CASTPSGGRQETQYF
TRBV7-6	TRBJ2-1	CASRPKSGSSYNEQFF
TRBV28	TRBJ2-3	CASGFPRDLTDTQYF
TRBV28	TRBJ2-1	CASTQRFSNEQFF
TRBV5-1	TRBJ1-2	CASSLDSVVNYGYTF
TRBV25-1	TRBJ2-5	CASRPGGQGVQETQYF
TRBV10-3	TRBJ1-2	CANRDTFNYGYTF
TRBV30	TRBJ2-6	CAWSVEGGPASGANVLTF